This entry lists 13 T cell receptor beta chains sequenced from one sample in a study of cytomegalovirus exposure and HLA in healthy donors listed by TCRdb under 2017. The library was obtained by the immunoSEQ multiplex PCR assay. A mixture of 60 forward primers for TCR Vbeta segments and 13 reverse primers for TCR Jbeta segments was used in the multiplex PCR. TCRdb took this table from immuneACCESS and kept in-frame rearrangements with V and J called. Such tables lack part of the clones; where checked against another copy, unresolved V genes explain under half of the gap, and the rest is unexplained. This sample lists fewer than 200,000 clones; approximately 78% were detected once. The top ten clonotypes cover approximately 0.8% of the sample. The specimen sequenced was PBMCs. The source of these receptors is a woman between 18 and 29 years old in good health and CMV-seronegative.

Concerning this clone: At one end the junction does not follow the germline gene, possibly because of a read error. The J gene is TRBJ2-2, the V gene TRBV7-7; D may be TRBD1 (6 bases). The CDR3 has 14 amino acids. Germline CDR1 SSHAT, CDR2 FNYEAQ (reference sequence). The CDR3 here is CASSSGASTGELFF. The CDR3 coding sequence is TGTGCTAGCAGCTCAGGGGCGAGCACCGGGGAGCTGTTTTTT.

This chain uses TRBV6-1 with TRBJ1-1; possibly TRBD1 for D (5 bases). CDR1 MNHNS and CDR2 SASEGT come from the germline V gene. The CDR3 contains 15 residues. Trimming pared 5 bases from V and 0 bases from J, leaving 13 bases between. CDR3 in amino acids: CASSSRTRMNTEAFF. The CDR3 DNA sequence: TGTGCCAGCAGTTCAAGGACAAGAATGAACACTGAAGCTTTCTTT.

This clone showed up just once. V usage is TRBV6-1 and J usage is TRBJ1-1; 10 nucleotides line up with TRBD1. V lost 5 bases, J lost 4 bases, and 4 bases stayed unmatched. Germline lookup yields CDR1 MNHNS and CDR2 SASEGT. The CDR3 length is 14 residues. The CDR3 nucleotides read TGTGCCAGCAGTCAAAGGGACAGGGGCACTGAAGCTTTCTTT. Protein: CASSQRDRGTEAFF.

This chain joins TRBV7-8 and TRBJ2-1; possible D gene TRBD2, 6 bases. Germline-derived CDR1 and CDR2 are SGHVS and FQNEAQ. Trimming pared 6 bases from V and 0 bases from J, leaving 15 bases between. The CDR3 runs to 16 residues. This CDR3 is CASRLRATSSYNEQFF. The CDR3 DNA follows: TGTGCCAGCAGGCTACGAGCGACTAGCTCCTACAATGAGCAGTTCTTC.

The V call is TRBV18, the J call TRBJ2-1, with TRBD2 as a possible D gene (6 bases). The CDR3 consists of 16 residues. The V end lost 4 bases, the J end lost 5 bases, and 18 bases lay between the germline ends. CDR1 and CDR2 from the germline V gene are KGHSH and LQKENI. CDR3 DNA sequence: TGTGCCAGCTCACTCTTAGCGGTACCGCCGGACAATGAGCAGTTCTTC. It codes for CASSLLAVPPDNEQFF.

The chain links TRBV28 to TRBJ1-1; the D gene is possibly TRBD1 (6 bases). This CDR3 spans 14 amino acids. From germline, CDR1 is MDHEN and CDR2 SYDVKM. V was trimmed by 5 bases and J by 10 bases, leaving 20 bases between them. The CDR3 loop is CASSAPSGHSVAFF. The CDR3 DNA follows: TGTGCCAGCAGTGCGCCTTCGGGACACAGTGTAGCTTTCTTT.

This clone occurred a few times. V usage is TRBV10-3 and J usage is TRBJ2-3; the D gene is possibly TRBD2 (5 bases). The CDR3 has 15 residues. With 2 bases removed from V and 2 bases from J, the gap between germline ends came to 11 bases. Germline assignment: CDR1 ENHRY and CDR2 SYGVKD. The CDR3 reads CAISETSGLTDTQYF. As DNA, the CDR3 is TGTGCCATCAGTGAGACCAGCGGTCTCACAGATACGCAGTATTTT.

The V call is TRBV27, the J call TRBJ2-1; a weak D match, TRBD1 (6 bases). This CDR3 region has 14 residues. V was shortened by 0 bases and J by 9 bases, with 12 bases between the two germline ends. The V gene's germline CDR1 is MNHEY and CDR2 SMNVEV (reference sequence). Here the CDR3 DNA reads TGTGCCAGCAGTTTATCCCCACTAGGGGGTGAGCAGTTCTTC. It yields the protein CASSLSPLGGEQFF.

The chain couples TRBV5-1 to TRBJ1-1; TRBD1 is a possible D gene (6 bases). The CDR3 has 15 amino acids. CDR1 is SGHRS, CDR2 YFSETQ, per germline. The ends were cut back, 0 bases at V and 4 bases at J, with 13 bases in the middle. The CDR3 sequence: CASSLAGEGGTEAFF. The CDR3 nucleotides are TGCGCCAGCAGCTTGGCCGGGGAGGGGGGCACTGAAGCTTTCTTT.

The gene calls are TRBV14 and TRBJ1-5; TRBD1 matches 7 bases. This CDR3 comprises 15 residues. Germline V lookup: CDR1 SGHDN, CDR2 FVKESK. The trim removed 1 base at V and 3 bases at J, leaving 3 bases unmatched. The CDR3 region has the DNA TGTGCCAGCAGCCAAGTACAGGGGATCAATCAGCCCCAGCATTTT. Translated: CASSQVQGINQPQHF.

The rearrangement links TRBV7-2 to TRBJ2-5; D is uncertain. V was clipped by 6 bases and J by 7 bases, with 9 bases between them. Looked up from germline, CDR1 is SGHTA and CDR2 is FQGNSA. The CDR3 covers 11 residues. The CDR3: CASSSLLTQYF. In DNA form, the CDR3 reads TGTGCCAGCAGTTCCCTCTTGACCCAGTACTTC.

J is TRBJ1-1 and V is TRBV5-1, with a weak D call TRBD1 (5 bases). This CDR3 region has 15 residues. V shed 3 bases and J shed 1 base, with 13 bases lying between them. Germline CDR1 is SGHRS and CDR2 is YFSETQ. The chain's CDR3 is CASSSETVRNTEAFF. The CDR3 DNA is TGCGCCAGCAGCTCGGAGACAGTGAGGAACACTGAAGCTTTCTTT.

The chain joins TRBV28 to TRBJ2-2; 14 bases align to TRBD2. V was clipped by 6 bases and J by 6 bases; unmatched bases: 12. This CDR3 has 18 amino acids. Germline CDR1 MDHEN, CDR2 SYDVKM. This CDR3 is CASRRTRLAGGPPGELFF. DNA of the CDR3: TGTGCCAGCAGACGTACTCGACTAGCGGGAGGGCCCCCCGGGGAGCTGTTTTTT.